The present entry profiles one TCR beta chain with its context. The sample comes from a study of blood T cell repertoires in COVID-19. Overall study context: PBMCs, B-cell-depleted T cells, or T cells were the source of the cDNA or gDNA that made up the material.

From germline, CDR1 is MGHRA and CDR2 YSYEKL. The CDR3 consists of 14 residues. Trimming left V 2 bases short and J 3 bases short, with 10 bases between. Using immunoSEQ multiplex PCR, the repertoire was profiled, and TCRdb retains in-frame clones only, with some absent. The sample records over 200,000 clones, more than 80% being singletons. The chain links TRBV4-1 to TRBJ1-2; D not resolved. The clonotype comes from a man aged 30-40 years with COVID-19, enrolled during active disease. Input material: peripheral blood. The DNA of the CDR3 is TGCGCCAGCAGCCAACACAGCCTCTACTATGGCTACACCTTC. It is translated as CASSQHSLYYGYTF.